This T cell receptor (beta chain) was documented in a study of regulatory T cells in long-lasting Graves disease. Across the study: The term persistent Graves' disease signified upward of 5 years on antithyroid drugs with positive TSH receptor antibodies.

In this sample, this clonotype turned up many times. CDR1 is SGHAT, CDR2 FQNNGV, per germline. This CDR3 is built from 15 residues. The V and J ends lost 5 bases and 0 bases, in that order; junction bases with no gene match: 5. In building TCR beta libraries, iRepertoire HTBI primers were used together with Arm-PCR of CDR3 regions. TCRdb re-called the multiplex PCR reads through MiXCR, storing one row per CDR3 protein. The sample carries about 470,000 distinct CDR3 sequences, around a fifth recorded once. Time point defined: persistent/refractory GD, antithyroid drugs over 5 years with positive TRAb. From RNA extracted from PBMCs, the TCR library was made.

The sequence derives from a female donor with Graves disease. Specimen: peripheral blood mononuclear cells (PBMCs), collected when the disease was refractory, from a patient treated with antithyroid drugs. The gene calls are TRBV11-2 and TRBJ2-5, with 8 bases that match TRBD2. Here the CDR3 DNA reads TGTGCCAGCAGCCAACTACTAGCGGACCAAGAGACCCAGTACTTC. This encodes CASSQLLADQETQYF.